The 6 T cell receptor beta chains below were found in one sample sequenced in a study of T cell repertoires in cytomegalovirus infection. These receptors have no known antigen. TCRdb re-analysed the reads in MiXCR, keeping a single row per CDR3 protein. The repertoire holds over 250,000 distinct CDR3 sequences, with 22% as singletons. The sequencing here drew on cultured PBMCs, taken from culture after CMV antigen stimulation. These TCRs come from a human donor in good health (CMV status not recorded). Some clones in this sample may be carry-over from other donors' samples.

The table lists this clonotype with a few counts. This chain connects TRBV7-9 to TRBJ2-5; no definite D call. V lost 4 bases and J lost 0, with 12 bases in between. CDR1 is SEHNR, CDR2 FQNEAQ, per germline (reference sequence). There are 15 residues in the CDR3. In DNA form, the CDR3 reads TGTGCCAGCAGCTCGACACTTGAATACCAAGAGACCCAGTACTTC. This encodes CASSSTLEYQETQYF. Full variable domain (outside the CDR3, taken from reference TRBV7-9 and TRBJ2-5): DTGVSQNPRHKITKRGQNVTFRCDPISEHNRLYWYRQTLGQGPEFLTYFQNEAQLEKSRLLSDRFSAERPKGSFSTLEIQRTEQGDSAMYLCASSSTLEYQETQYFGPGTRLLVL.

The sample holds many counts of this clonotype. The chain uses TRBV7-2 and TRBJ2-5, with D possibly being TRBD1 or TRBD2 (6 bases each). The germline CDR1 and CDR2 sequences are SGHTA and FQGNSA. V lost 3 bases to trimming and J lost 5 bases, with 19 bases between them. The CDR3 is 16 amino acids. The CDR3 sequence is CASSLMRDTARETQYF. The CDR3 nucleotides read TGTGCCAGCAGCTTGATGCGGGACACTGCACGGGAGACCCAGTACTTC.

The chain is built from TRBV7-3 and TRBJ1-2; D not certain. Trimming stripped 5 bases from V and 7 bases from J, with 17 bases between. Germline CDR1 and CDR2: SGHTA and FQGTGA. This CDR3 contains 14 residues. The CDR3 DNA reads as TGTGCCAGCAGCCCCGACAATGGTGGCTCTGGCTACACCTTC. Translation: CASSPDNGGSGYTF.

The gene calls are TRBV10-3 and TRBJ1-2; a possible D gene is TRBD1 (6 bases). The CDR3 has 15 amino acids. Germline CDR1 and CDR2: ENHRY and SYGVKD. With 3 bases removed from V and 7 bases from J, the gap between germline ends came to 18 bases. The CDR3 is CAISDGGATVSGYTF. In DNA form, the CDR3 reads TGTGCCATCAGTGATGGGGGGGCGACAGTCTCTGGCTACACCTTC.

This clonotype has only a few counts. The chain carries TRBV7-9 and TRBJ2-5; TRBD1 might be the D (6 bases). The V gene lost 4 bases and the J gene lost 3 bases, with 12 bases spanning the gap. The CDR3 consists of 14 residues. Looked up from germline, CDR1 is SEHNR and CDR2 is FQNEAQ (reference sequence). The CDR3: CASSSIQGKETQYF. CDR3 DNA sequence: TGTGCCAGCAGCTCTATTCAGGGGAAAGAGACCCAGTACTTC.

In this sample, this clonotype turned up a few times. The chain carries TRBV2 and TRBJ2-3, with TRBD1 matching over 8 bases. Germline V lookup: CDR1 SNHLY, CDR2 FYNNEI. The V and J ends lost 6 bases and 0 bases, in that order; junction bases with no gene match: 5. The CDR3 runs to 15 residues. CDR3 DNA sequence: TGTGCCAGCAGCGGGACAGGAATTAGCACAGATACGCAGTATTTT. Its translation: CASSGTGISTDTQYF.